This is a list of T cell receptor beta chains from one sample in a study of T cell responses to AZD1222 COVID-19 vaccine. The method was immunoSEQ multiplex PCR; TCRdb's version includes in-frame clones alone and lacks a portion of them. Found here are about 86,000 clones, 88% of them singletons; the top ten hold about a tenth. Material: peripheral blood, obtained on day 0 of MenACWY control vaccination. Every receptor here comes from an adult in good health. CDR3s include the opening cysteine and the closing phenylalanine or tryptophan. Fields, in order: J gene, D gene, V gene, clone size, CDR3 protein, CDR3 DNA. D genes are given only for firm matches. Rows give clone size only sometimes, using once, few, many, or a class for an expanded clone.

j_call: TRBJ2-2
d_call: -
v_call: TRBV6-4
clone_size: -
cdr3_aa: CASSGDPATGELFF
cdr3_nt: TGTGCCAGCAGTGGGGACCCCGCCACCGGGGAGCTGTTTTTT

j_call: TRBJ1-2
d_call: -
v_call: TRBV4-3
clone_size: -
cdr3_aa: CASSQGIPLYGYTF
cdr3_nt: TGCGCCAGCAGCCAAGGAATCCCCCTCTATGGCTACACCTTC

j_call: TRBJ2-3
d_call: -
v_call: TRBV18
clone_size: -
cdr3_aa: CASSPVGTSYTQYF
cdr3_nt: TGTGCCAGCTCACCAGTTGGGACATCTTATACGCAGTATTTT

j_call: TRBJ1-5
d_call: -
v_call: TRBV2
clone_size: -
cdr3_aa: CASRFGSNQPQHF
cdr3_nt: TGTGCCAGCAGGTTCGGGAGCAATCAGCCCCAGCATTTT

j_call: TRBJ1-1
d_call: -
v_call: TRBV1
clone_size: -
cdr3_aa: CTSRHIGAGNANTEAFF
cdr3_nt: TGCACCAGCAGGCACATCGGCGCGGGGAATGCGAACACTGAAGCTTTCTTT

j_call: TRBJ1-1
d_call: -
v_call: TRBV5-1
clone_size: -
cdr3_aa: CASSLEGPRLNTEAFF
cdr3_nt: TGCGCCAGCAGCTTGGAGGGTCCCAGGTTGAACACTGAAGCTTTCTTT

j_call: TRBJ2-5
d_call: TRBD1
v_call: TRBV6-1
clone_size: -
cdr3_aa: CASSEDREETQYF
cdr3_nt: TGTGCCAGCAGTGAGGACAGGGAAGAGACCCAGTACTTC

j_call: TRBJ2-2
d_call: -
v_call: TRBV5-5
clone_size: -
cdr3_aa: CASSPEGRRELFF
cdr3_nt: TGTGCCAGCAGCCCGGAGGGGCGGAGGGAGCTGTTTTTT

j_call: TRBJ2-4
d_call: -
v_call: TRBV4-3
clone_size: -
cdr3_aa: CASSPAEGKRAKNIQYF
cdr3_nt: TGCGCCAGCAGCCCCGCGGAGGGGAAGAGGGCCAAAAACATTCAGTACTTC

j_call: TRBJ1-1
d_call: -
v_call: TRBV30
clone_size: few
cdr3_aa: CAWSEGYNTEAFF
cdr3_nt: TGTGCCTGGAGTGAGGGATACAACACTGAAGCTTTCTTT

j_call: TRBJ1-2
d_call: TRBD1
v_call: TRBV19
clone_size: once
cdr3_aa: CASNPTGGLYGYTF
cdr3_nt: TGTGCCAGTAACCCCACAGGGGGGCTCTATGGCTACACCTTC

j_call: TRBJ2-3
d_call: TRBD2
v_call: TRBV4-2
clone_size: once
cdr3_aa: CASSQSGTSGNTDTQYF
cdr3_nt: TGTGCCAGCAGCCAGTCCGGGACTAGCGGAAACACAGATACGCAGTATTTT

j_call: TRBJ2-7
d_call: -
v_call: TRBV7-2
clone_size: -
cdr3_aa: CASSLGLNRYEQYF
cdr3_nt: TGTGCCAGCAGCTTGGGCCTTAACAGGTACGAGCAGTACTTC

j_call: TRBJ1-1
d_call: -
v_call: TRBV14
clone_size: -
cdr3_aa: CASSQTRAGTEAFF
cdr3_nt: TGTGCCAGCAGCCAAACCAGGGCAGGCACTGAAGCTTTCTTT

j_call: TRBJ1-2
d_call: -
v_call: TRBV18
clone_size: -
cdr3_aa: CASSPAVAASYTF
cdr3_nt: TGTGCCAGCTCACCCGCGGTGGCAGCTAGCTACACCTTC

j_call: TRBJ1-5
d_call: -
v_call: TRBV4-1
clone_size: -
cdr3_aa: CASSQDHVSMSNQPQHF
cdr3_nt: TGCGCCAGCAGCCAAGATCATGTTTCTATGAGCAATCAGCCCCAGCATTTT

j_call: TRBJ2-7
d_call: TRBD1
v_call: TRBV27
clone_size: -
cdr3_aa: CASSLGTDYEQYF
cdr3_nt: TGTGCCAGCAGTTTAGGGACAGACTACGAGCAGTACTTC

j_call: TRBJ1-2
d_call: -
v_call: TRBV3-1/TRBV3-2
clone_size: few
cdr3_aa: CASSQDRRYGYTF
cdr3_nt: TGTGCCAGCAGCCAAGATCGACGCTATGGCTACACCTTC

j_call: TRBJ1-4
d_call: TRBD1
v_call: TRBV28
clone_size: -
cdr3_aa: CASNYPGGDEKLFF
cdr3_nt: TGTGCCAGCAACTACCCAGGGGGCGATGAAAAACTGTTTTTT

j_call: TRBJ1-2
d_call: -
v_call: TRBV7-9
clone_size: -
cdr3_aa: CASSAGPPSTYGYTF
cdr3_nt: TGTGCCAGCAGCGCGGGACCGCCTTCGACCTATGGCTACACCTTC

j_call: TRBJ2-6
d_call: -
v_call: TRBV29-1
clone_size: -
cdr3_aa: CSVLAVSGANVLTF
cdr3_nt: TGCAGCGTACTGGCCGTCTCTGGGGCCAACGTCCTGACTTTC

j_call: TRBJ1-3
d_call: -
v_call: TRBV15
clone_size: medium-sized
cdr3_aa: CATSREVVSGRSSGNTIYF
cdr3_nt: TGTGCCACCAGCAGAGAGGTGGTTAGTGGAAGAAGTTCTGGAAACACCATATATTTT

j_call: TRBJ1-1
d_call: TRBD1
v_call: TRBV6-5
clone_size: once
cdr3_aa: CASSYSIGGQTEAFF
cdr3_nt: TGTGCCAGCAGTTACTCGATAGGGGGCCAAACTGAAGCTTTCTTT

j_call: TRBJ2-7
d_call: -
v_call: TRBV7-9
clone_size: -
cdr3_aa: CASSLGVQSYEQYF
cdr3_nt: TGTGCCAGCAGCTTAGGGGTCCAATCCTACGAGCAGTACTTC